This TCR beta chain was sequenced in a study of beta chain features in type 1 diabetes listed by TCRdb under 2018. For context, the study as a whole: Mean age, gender distribution, total cell number and subset yield were not different between patients and healthy donors. A total of 85 million to 140 million sorted cells were examined across all samples, and a strong correlation was observed between cell number per subset and RNA yield. The study compared the TCRB repertoires of sorted circulating CD4+ T cell subsets in recently diagnosed type 1 diabetes patients with those in matched healthy donors. Naive and central memory subsets were obtained from all 30 or so donors, but regulatory and stem cell-like memory subsets were isolated from only 8 patients and roughly eight healthy donors.

The entire isolated RNA was reverse transcribed using the High Capacity cDNA Reverse Transcription Kit, and thus expressed TCRB transcripts were sequenced. Deep immunoSEQ sequencing was applied to naive, central memory and regulatory T cell samples, giving an average of around 3.4 million total reads per sample. Sorted cells were lysed in RLT buffer and RNA was extracted with DNase-treated RNeasy Micro or Mini kits, depending on cell number. To prevent cross-contamination, each cell subset was processed individually, whereas patient and healthy donor samples were processed jointly. The immunoSEQ multiplex PCR was used to amplify TCRB sequences from cDNA, generating 87-bp fragments that spanned the CDR3 region. The amplicons were sequenced using the Illumina HiSeq platform. As for how the authors treated the data: PCR bias was computationally corrected using synthetic template baselines, reads within Hamming distance 2 were collapsed, and singletons that could not be merged were discarded. Reads were aligned against IMGT to assign V, D and J genes, CDR3 length and insertions or deletions at six rearrangement sites. Clonotype counts were normalized to sorted cell number within each subset before computing true diversity and Gini coefficients with the tcR R package. Repertoire sharing was quantified using the overlap coefficient calculated on TCRB nucleotide sequences. Out-of-frame TCRB sequences from naive cells were analyzed to stand in for the pre-selection repertoire. TCRdb took this table from immuneACCESS and kept in-frame rearrangements with V and J called. Such tables lack part of the clones; where checked against another copy, unresolved V genes explain under half of the gap, and the rest is unexplained. That table gives V, J and clone size, and the DNA gave D and trimming. Counted in this sample were hundreds of thousands of clones; roughly an eighth of them appeared once. About 0.02% of the sample goes to the ten largest clones.

A single peripheral blood draw of approximately 120 mL on average was collected from each donor into heparinised tubes. Naive, central memory, regulatory and stem cell-like memory CD4+ T cells were sorted on a BD FACSAria II using a panel including CD45RO, CCR7, CD25, CD127, CD95 and CD27. All sorted populations exceeded 95% purity. Right away, PBMCs were isolated by Lymphoprep density gradient centrifugation and were stained directly, with no culture step. So that batch effects would be minimized, each experiment stained and sorted samples in pairs, pairing one healthy donor with one patient. The CDR3 starts with the cysteine, ends with the phenylalanine, and has 12 residues. Of all the DNA, just the CDR3 is kept, 36 bases in frame from base 1. The junction carries 7 bases between V and J, which are trimmed by 2 bases and 8 bases respectively. Based on the germline V gene, the CDR1 and CDR2 sequences are SGHTA and FQGNSA.

This clone was counted a few times. Its specific antigen is unknown. No base-level quality is on record; no much larger clone is a single base apart. General study outcomes and caveats: Shorter templates might have been favored by PCR, but patient and control samples were amplified and corrected together, so both groups would have been affected equally by any skew. Naive, central memory and regulatory TCRB repertoires appeared more similar among patients than among healthy donors. Because cDNA was sequenced instead of genomic DNA, highly expressing activated cells could be over-represented, though the groups showed no difference in activation or CD3 levels. Patients with type 1 diabetes made fewer insertions and deleted more nucleotides at VDJ recombination sites, implying thymic rearrangement abnormalities. Only small numbers of individuals were included in the HLA sub-analyses, which left unresolved whether HLA type had any influence on TCRB rearrangement. Type 1 diabetes patients showed a moderate but significant shortening of TCRB CDR3 length in all four CD4+ subsets.

This TCR derives from a man aged 18-30 years with type 1 diabetes. The sequencing input was naive CD4+ T cells from blood. The meaning of the sample's cell subset or site label: true naive CD4+ T cells. In this chain, TRBV7-2 is recombined with TRBJ2-1; no D segment can be confidently identified. The bases read TGTGCCAGCAGCTTACTAAGCTATGAGCAGTTCTTC. It translates to CASSLLSYEQFF.